The rows below give T cell receptor beta chains drawn from one sample of a study of T cells in Graves' hyperthyroidism and ophthalmopathy. Via MiXCR, TCRdb re-called the multiplex PCR reads, giving one row per CDR3 protein. Of about 840,000 distinct CDR3 sequences in the sample, 38% were seen once. The specimen sequenced was blood. The receptor source for this set is a young man with Graves' hyperthyroidism. Both conserved end residues are part of each CDR3. Fields, in order: V gene, D gene, J gene, clone size, CDR3 DNA, CDR3 protein. D genes are given only for firm matches. Where a row states a size, it is once, few, many or the class of an expanded clone; other rows omit it.

v_call: TRBV10-3
d_call: TRBD1
j_call: TRBJ2-7
clone_size: .
cdr3_nt: TGTGCCATCAGCGGGGTTAGGACAGGGGCCTACGAGCAGTACTTC
cdr3_aa: CAISGVRTGAYEQYF

v_call: TRBV12-3/TRBV12-4
d_call: .
j_call: TRBJ1-1
clone_size: few
cdr3_nt: TGTGCCGGATCCCGCGCGGCGAACACTGAAGCTTTCTTT
cdr3_aa: CAGSRAANTEAFF

v_call: TRBV7-9
d_call: .
j_call: TRBJ1-2
clone_size: .
cdr3_nt: TGTGCCAGCAGCTTGTATGGCCAGGGTAGCAACTATGGCTACACCTTC
cdr3_aa: CASSLYGQGSNYGYTF

v_call: TRBV7-8
d_call: .
j_call: TRBJ1-1
clone_size: many
cdr3_nt: TGTGCCAGCAGCTTGTCAGGGCGCACGAACACTGAAGCTTTCTTT
cdr3_aa: CASSLSGRTNTEAFF

v_call: TRBV7-3
d_call: .
j_call: TRBJ1-1
clone_size: .
cdr3_nt: TGTGCCAGCAGCAGGGATTCAGTTGCCACTGAAACTTTCTTT
cdr3_aa: CASSRDSVATETFF

v_call: TRBV7-6
d_call: .
j_call: TRBJ2-6
clone_size: many
cdr3_nt: TGTGCCAGCAGCTTAGCGCTGTCCCCGGGCTCTGGGGCCAACGTCCTGACTTTC
cdr3_aa: CASSLALSPGSGANVLTF

v_call: TRBV12-3/TRBV12-4
d_call: TRBD2
j_call: TRBJ2-7
clone_size: few
cdr3_nt: TGTGCCAGCAGTTGGGGTAGCGGGGTCTACGAGCAGTACTTC
cdr3_aa: CASSWGSGVYEQYF

v_call: TRBV5-1
d_call: TRBD1
j_call: TRBJ1-1
clone_size: .
cdr3_nt: TGCGCCAGCAGCGGTGGACAGGGGGCGCATACTGAAGCTTTCTTT
cdr3_aa: CASSGGQGAHTEAFF

v_call: TRBV20-1
d_call: .
j_call: TRBJ1-5
clone_size: few
cdr3_nt: TGCAGTGCTAGAGACAGGGTTTTAGGCAATCAGCCCCAGCATTTT
cdr3_aa: CSARDRVLGNQPQHF

v_call: TRBV10-1
d_call: TRBD1
j_call: TRBJ1-6
clone_size: .
cdr3_nt: TGCGCCAGCAGTGCGGGACAGAATAATTCACCCCTCCACTTT
cdr3_aa: CASSAGQNNSPLHF

v_call: TRBV5-1
d_call: TRBD1
j_call: TRBJ2-5
clone_size: .
cdr3_nt: TGCGCCAGCAACCTGATGGGACAGGGTGACGAGACCCAGTACTTC
cdr3_aa: CASNLMGQGDETQYF

v_call: TRBV19
d_call: TRBD1
j_call: TRBJ1-4
clone_size: .
cdr3_nt: TGTGCCGGTAGTAGTCTCCGGGACAGGACAGGACATGGTGAAAAACTGTTTTTT
cdr3_aa: CAGSSLRDRTGHGEKLFF

v_call: TRBV12-3/TRBV12-4
d_call: .
j_call: TRBJ2-7
clone_size: .
cdr3_nt: TGTGCCAGCAGTTACGAATGGCTAGAGTTACGCGAGCAGTACTTC
cdr3_aa: CASSYEWLELREQYF

v_call: TRBV24-1
d_call: .
j_call: TRBJ2-2
clone_size: few
cdr3_nt: TGTGCCACCCGGGCATTTCCCACCGGGGAGCTGTTTTTT
cdr3_aa: CATRAFPTGELFF

v_call: TRBV19
d_call: .
j_call: TRBJ1-5
clone_size: many
cdr3_nt: TGTGCCAGTAGTATAGGTAGGGAAAATCAGCCCCAGCATTTT
cdr3_aa: CASSIGRENQPQHF

v_call: TRBV3-1
d_call: .
j_call: TRBJ2-7
clone_size: few
cdr3_nt: TGTGCCAGCAGCCCGGACACCACGGACGAGCAGTACTTC
cdr3_aa: CASSPDTTDEQYF

v_call: TRBV14
d_call: .
j_call: TRBJ2-2
clone_size: .
cdr3_nt: TGTGCCAGCAGCCGGTCGAACACCGGGGAGCTGTTTTTT
cdr3_aa: CASSRSNTGELFF

v_call: TRBV24-1
d_call: .
j_call: TRBJ2-5
clone_size: many
cdr3_nt: TGTGCCACCAGTGATGGACAGATACAAGAGACCCAGTACTTC
cdr3_aa: CATSDGQIQETQYF

v_call: TRBV20-1
d_call: .
j_call: TRBJ1-5
clone_size: few
cdr3_nt: TGCAGTGCTAGCGGCAGGAATAGCAATCAGCCCCAGCATTTT
cdr3_aa: CSASGRNSNQPQHF

v_call: TRBV12-3/TRBV12-4
d_call: .
j_call: TRBJ2-7
clone_size: many
cdr3_nt: TGTGCCAGCACCAGATCAGGGGTCGAGCAGTACTTC
cdr3_aa: CASTRSGVEQYF

v_call: TRBV7-8
d_call: .
j_call: TRBJ2-2
clone_size: few
cdr3_nt: TGTGCCAGCACCCGCAGGGACCCCACCGGGGAGCTGTTTTTT
cdr3_aa: CASTRRDPTGELFF

v_call: TRBV7-9
d_call: .
j_call: TRBJ2-7
clone_size: .
cdr3_nt: TGCGCCAGCAGCCAAGCGGAATCCCACGAGCAGTACTTC
cdr3_aa: CASSQAESHEQYF

v_call: TRBV7-6
d_call: .
j_call: TRBJ2-7
clone_size: .
cdr3_nt: TGTGCCAGCAGCCAAGAAAAGACGAGCTCCTACGAGCAGTACTTC
cdr3_aa: CASSQEKTSSYEQYF

v_call: TRBV2
d_call: .
j_call: TRBJ2-5
clone_size: .
cdr3_nt: TGTGCCAGCAGTGCTATTGCGGGGCAAGAGACCCAGTACTTC
cdr3_aa: CASSAIAGQETQYF

v_call: TRBV7-2
d_call: TRBD1
j_call: TRBJ1-1
clone_size: .
cdr3_nt: TGTGCCAGCAGCCTGCTAGGGTTAAGGGACAGGGAGAACACTGAAGCTTTCTTT
cdr3_aa: CASSLLGLRDRENTEAFF

v_call: TRBV19
d_call: TRBD1
j_call: TRBJ1-5
clone_size: .
cdr3_nt: TGTGCCAGCAGCCCACCGGACAGGGCATATCAGCCCCAGCATTTT
cdr3_aa: CASSPPDRAYQPQHF